The rows below give T cell receptor beta chains drawn from one sample of a study of OX40 agonist ivuxolimab in advanced cancers. Repertoires were generated with immunoSEQ multiplex PCR, while TCRdb's copy carries only in-frame clones and drops some. Of approximately 15,000 clones listed, roughly 84% are singletons. The input for sequencing was CD4+ or CD8+ T cells sorted from blood, taken in a trial of the OX40 agonist ivuxolimab. The receptors shown here come from an adult with an advanced solid tumor such as melanoma, head and neck, liver or kidney cancer. The CDR3 runs from the conserved cysteine through the conserved F or W. D genes are given only for firm matches. The size field is filled for only some rows; it gives once, few, many or a size class.

d_gene	v_gene	j_gene	abundance	CDR3nt	CDR3aa
TRBD1	TRBV15	TRBJ1-1	once	TGTGCCACCAGCAGAACAGGGGGCAACACTGAAGCTTTCTTT	CATSRTGGNTEAFF
.	TRBV9	TRBJ2-4	once	TGTGCCAGCAGCGTAGTTGCGGCGGGGATTCAGTACTTC	CASSVVAAGIQYF
TRBD1	TRBV7-2	TRBJ2-1	.	TGTGCCAGCAGCCCGGACAGGGGGCTGCGGGAGCAGTTCTTC	CASSPDRGLREQFF
.	TRBV5-6	TRBJ1-1	.	TGTGCCAGCAGCTTTGGGGGGTATGAAGCTTTCTTT	CASSFGGYEAFF
.	TRBV12-1	TRBJ1-5	.	TGTGCCAGCAGCCTTGGGACCCCTAGGAATCAGCCCCAGCATTTT	CASSLGTPRNQPQHF
.	TRBV5-8	TRBJ2-7	.	TGTGCCAGCAGCTTTGGGTACATAGGGACCCCCTACGAGCAGTACTTC	CASSFGYIGTPYEQYF
TRBD2	TRBV5-1	TRBJ2-1	once	TGCGCCAGCAGCCCTCTGAGGACGGCGGGGGATGAGCAGTTCTTC	CASSPLRTAGDEQFF
TRBD2	TRBV5-1	TRBJ2-7	.	TGCGCCAGCAGCTTGGAGTCCCGGGAGGAGGGAAACGAGCAGTACTTC	CASSLESREEGNEQYF
TRBD2	TRBV13	TRBJ2-1	.	TGTGCCAGCAGCTTAATTGGGCGGGGGGCCTACAATGAGCAGTTCTTC	CASSLIGRGAYNEQFF
.	TRBV6-5	TRBJ2-3	.	TGTGCCAGCAGTTACCGAGGGACAGATACGCAGTATTTT	CASSYRGTDTQYF
TRBD2	TRBV6-5	TRBJ2-7	.	TGTGCCAGCAGCGATACCGGACTAGCGGGAAGTAAGCAGTACTTC	CASSDTGLAGSKQYF
TRBD1	TRBV7-9	TRBJ2-7	once	TGTGCCAGCAGGGACAGGGACAGGGGTTTCGAGCAGTACTTC	CASRDRDRGFEQYF
.	TRBV7-9	TRBJ1-1	.	TGTGCCAGCAGCCTAGGACGGATGAACACTGAAGCTTTCTTT	CASSLGRMNTEAFF
.	TRBV7-9	TRBJ2-2	.	TGTGCCAGCGCCGGGACAACAACCACCGGGGAGCTGTTTTTT	CASAGTTTTGELFF
.	TRBV5-6	TRBJ1-5	.	TGTGCCAGCAGCTTGGGACAGCATAGCAATCAGCCCCAGCATTTT	CASSLGQHSNQPQHF
.	TRBV29-1	TRBJ2-2	.	TGCAGCGTTGTCCCAGGGAACACCGGGGAGCTGTTTTTT	CSVVPGNTGELFF
.	TRBV25-1	TRBJ2-7	once	TGTGCCAGCAGCTTACGGGGGGCCAGGGCCTACGAGCAGTACTTC	CASSLRGARAYEQYF
.	TRBV15	TRBJ1-1	.	TGTGCCACACGACCCTCCAGGGCCACTGAAGCTTTCTTT	CATRPSRATEAFF
.	TRBV6-5	TRBJ1-1	.	TGTGCCAGCAGTCCTCAGGGGCGCACTGAAGCTTTCTTT	CASSPQGRTEAFF
.	TRBV7-9	TRBJ1-1	.	TGTGCCAGCAGCTGGGTTTTGGAAGCTTTCTTT	CASSWVLEAFF
.	TRBV2	TRBJ2-5	once	TGTGCCAGCAGCCCTGGTGGCTACCAAGAGACCCAGTACTTC	CASSPGGYQETQYF
.	TRBV30	TRBJ1-5	few	TGTGCCTGGAGTGTGGGGCAGGGGAATCAGCCCCAGCATTTT	CAWSVGQGNQPQHF
.	TRBV20-1	TRBJ1-2	.	TGCAGTGCCAGAGGGGACTATGGCTACACCTTC	CSARGDYGYTF
.	TRBV6-5	TRBJ2-1	.	TGTGCCAGCAGTTACCTCAGTTCCTACAATGAGCAGTTCTTC	CASSYLSSYNEQFF
TRBD2	TRBV27	TRBJ2-7	once	TGTGCCAGCAGTTTTGGGACTAGCGGGACCTACGAGCAGTACTTC	CASSFGTSGTYEQYF
.	TRBV7-3	TRBJ2-3	medium-sized	TGTGCCAGCAGCTTACTAGAGGGGCTCTGGGATACGCAGTATTTT	CASSLLEGLWDTQYF
TRBD2	TRBV11-3	TRBJ2-1	.	TGTGCCAGCAGCCGGAGGACTAGCGGGGGTTACTACAATGAGCAGTTCTTC	CASSRRTSGGYYNEQFF
.	TRBV6-6	TRBJ1-1	.	TGTGCCAGCAGTTACGGCGCGGGTGAAGCTTTCTTT	CASSYGAGEAFF
.	TRBV7-2	TRBJ2-2	.	TGTGCCAGCAGCCCCCACCCCGGGGAGCTGTTTTTT	CASSPHPGELFF
.	TRBV9	TRBJ2-7	.	TGTGCCAGCAGCGCAAAATACGAGCAGTACTTC	CASSAKYEQYF
.	TRBV19	TRBJ2-7	.	TGTGCCAGTAGTATATGGCAGGGGCCCTACGAGCAGTACTTC	CASSIWQGPYEQYF
TRBD2	TRBV30	TRBJ2-7	.	TGTGCCTCGACCCTAGCGGGGGACTACGAGCAGTACTTC	CASTLAGDYEQYF
TRBD2	TRBV6-5	TRBJ2-7	few	TGTGCCAGCAGCGAACTAGCGGGAGCGTACGAGCAGTACTTC	CASSELAGAYEQYF
.	TRBV6-5	TRBJ2-3	.	TGTGCCAGCAGTTACTCGCCTGGGGCTGGGGATACGCAGTATTTT	CASSYSPGAGDTQYF
TRBD2	TRBV4-1	TRBJ2-4	.	TGCGCCAGCAGCCAAGAAACTAGCGAGTTATACATTCAGTACTTC	CASSQETSELYIQYF